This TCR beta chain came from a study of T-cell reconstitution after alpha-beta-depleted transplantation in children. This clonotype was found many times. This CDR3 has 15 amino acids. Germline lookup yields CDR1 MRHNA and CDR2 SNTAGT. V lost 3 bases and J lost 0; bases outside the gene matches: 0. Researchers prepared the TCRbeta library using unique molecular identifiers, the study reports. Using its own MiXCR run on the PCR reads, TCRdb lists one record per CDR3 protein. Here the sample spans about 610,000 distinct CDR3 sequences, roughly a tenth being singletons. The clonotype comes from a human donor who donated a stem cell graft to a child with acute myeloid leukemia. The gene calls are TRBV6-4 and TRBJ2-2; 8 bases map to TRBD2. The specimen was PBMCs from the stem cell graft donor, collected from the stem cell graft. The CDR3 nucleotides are TGTGCCAGCAGTGAAGCGGGGGCGAACACCGGGGAGCTGTTTTTT. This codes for CASSEAGANTGELFF.